Below, 10 T cell receptor beta chains from the same sample are listed, as sequenced in a study of blood T cell repertoires in COVID-19. Sequenced by immunoSEQ multiplex PCR; TCRdb stores in-frame clones only, minus some. The sample contains a few hundred thousand clones, around 90% of which appear only once. Sequencing used peripheral blood. The receptors were gathered from a woman aged 45 to 65 who had recovered from COVID-19.

The V and J genes are TRBV9 and TRBJ1-1; 9 bases map to TRBD1. This CDR3 region has 17 residues. V lost 0 bases to trimming and J lost 3 bases; unmatched junction nucleotides: 9. Per the germline V gene, CDR1 is SGDLS and CDR2 is YYNGEE. In DNA, the CDR3 is TGTGCCAGCAGCGTAGGGGGGACAGGGACGAGGGACACTGAAGCTTTCTTT. This codes for CASSVGGTGTRDTEAFF.

This chain joins TRBV10-2 and TRBJ1-1; 8 nucleotides agree with TRBD1. V lost 6 bases to trimming and J lost 4 bases; unmatched junction nucleotides: 7. This CDR3 contains 14 residues. Germline CDR1 is WSHSY and CDR2 is SAAADI. The CDR3 sequence is CASRTGTGPTEAFF. The DNA of the CDR3 is TGCGCCAGCAGAACCGGGACAGGCCCCACTGAAGCTTTCTTT.

The rearrangement joins TRBV28 to TRBJ1-4, with unresolved D. The germline V gene encodes CDR1 MDHEN and CDR2 SYDVKM. The CDR3 totals 18 residues. The germline V and J ends were trimmed by 5 bases and 8 bases, with 27 bases remaining between them. The chain's CDR3 is CASSHFPPTNEFPEKLFF. In DNA form, the CDR3 reads TGTGCCAGCAGTCACTTCCCTCCAACTAATGAGTTTCCGGAAAAACTGTTTTTT.

This chain links TRBV5-1 with TRBJ2-1; D remains ambiguous. The CDR3 extends over 15 amino acids. V was trimmed by 4 bases and J by 9 bases, leaving 20 bases between them. From germline, CDR1 is SGHRS and CDR2 YFSETQ. The CDR3 here is CASSGWAATAGEQFF. CDR3 nucleotide sequence: TGCGCCAGCAGCGGGTGGGCCGCCACAGCAGGTGAGCAGTTCTTC.

This clone was picked up one time. This sequence joins TRBV12-3 or TRBV12-4 and TRBJ1-1; D is possibly TRBD1 (5 bases). The CDR3 extends over 13 amino acids. V gave up 6 bases and J gave up 1 base, with 9 bases separating them. The CDR3 region is CASRPGGNTEAFF. DNA of the CDR3: TGTGCCAGCAGGCCGGGGGGGAACACTGAAGCTTTCTTT.

The CDR3: CASSPSLLSGYTF. The DNA of the CDR3 is TGTGCCAGCAGTCCTAGCCTGTTAAGCGGCTACACCTTC. The chain is built from TRBV28 and TRBJ1-2; no definite D call. The V end was cut by 5 bases, the J end by 8 bases, with 15 bases between. The CDR3 contains 13 residues. Germline V gene sequence: CDR1 MDHEN, CDR2 SYDVKM.

The rearrangement joins TRBV6-2 or TRBV6-3 to TRBJ2-7; 7 nucleotides agree with TRBD2. Germline CDR1 is MNHEY and CDR2 is SVGEGT. The CDR3 has 15 amino acids. J gave up 3 bases and V 2 bases, and 7 bases lay outside the gene matches. DNA for the CDR3: TGTGCCAGCAGTTACCTGGAGAAGCGGGGCTACGAGCAGTACTTC. Residues: CASSYLEKRGYEQYF.

This rearrangement joins TRBV7-2 to TRBJ2-7; D possibly corresponds to TRBD2 (6 bases). Germline V gene lookup returns CDR1 SGHTA and CDR2 FQGNSA. The CDR3 spans 15 residues. V was trimmed by 4 bases and J by 1 base, leaving 14 bases between them. For the CDR3, the DNA is TGTGCCAGCAGCTCTCTGGGACTCACATCCTACGAGCAGTACTTC. It codes for CASSSLGLTSYEQYF.

The J gene is TRBJ1-2, the V gene TRBV19; D is uncertain. The germline gives CDR1 LNHDA, CDR2 SQIVND (reference sequence). The CDR3 runs 16 residues. V was pared by 1 base and J by 3 bases, with 15 bases between. The CDR3 DNA reads TGTGCCAGTAGTATAGTGTCCTCCTCCCGGTACTATGGCTACACCTTC. Its protein is CASSIVSSSRYYGYTF.

The J gene is TRBJ2-1, the V gene TRBV5-1; 9 bases align to TRBD1. Germline CDR1 reads SGHRS; CDR2 reads YFSETQ. The CDR3 sequence is 14 residues long. The J segment lost 3 bases and the V segment lost 5 bases, leaving 3 bases of the junction unmatched. CDR3 in DNA: TGCGCCAGCAGTAGGGACAGGGACTACAATGAGCAGTTCTTC. Protein sequence: CASSRDRDYNEQFF. Together with reference TRBV5-1 and TRBJ2-1, the CDR3 gives the full variable domain: KAGVTQTPRYLIKTRGQQVTLSCSPISGHRSVSWYQQTPGQGLQFLFEYFSETQRNKGNFPGRFSGRQFSNSRSEMNVSTLELGDSALYLCASSRDRDYNEQFFGPGTRLTVL.